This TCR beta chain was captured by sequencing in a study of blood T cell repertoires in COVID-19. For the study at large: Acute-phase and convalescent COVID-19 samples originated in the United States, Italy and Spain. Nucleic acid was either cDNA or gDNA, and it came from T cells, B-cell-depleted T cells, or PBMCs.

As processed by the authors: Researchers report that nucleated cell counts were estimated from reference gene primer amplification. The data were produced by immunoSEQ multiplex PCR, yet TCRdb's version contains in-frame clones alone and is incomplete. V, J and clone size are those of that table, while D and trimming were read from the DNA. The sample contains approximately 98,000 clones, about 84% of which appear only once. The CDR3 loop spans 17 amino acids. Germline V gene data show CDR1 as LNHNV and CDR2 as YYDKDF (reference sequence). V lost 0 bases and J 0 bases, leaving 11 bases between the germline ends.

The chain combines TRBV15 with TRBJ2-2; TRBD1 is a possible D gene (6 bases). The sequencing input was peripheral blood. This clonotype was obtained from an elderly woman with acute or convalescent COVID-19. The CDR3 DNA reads TGTGCCACCAGCAGAGAAAGGGGACATACGAACACCGGGGAGCTGTTTTTT. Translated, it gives CATSRERGHTNTGELFF.